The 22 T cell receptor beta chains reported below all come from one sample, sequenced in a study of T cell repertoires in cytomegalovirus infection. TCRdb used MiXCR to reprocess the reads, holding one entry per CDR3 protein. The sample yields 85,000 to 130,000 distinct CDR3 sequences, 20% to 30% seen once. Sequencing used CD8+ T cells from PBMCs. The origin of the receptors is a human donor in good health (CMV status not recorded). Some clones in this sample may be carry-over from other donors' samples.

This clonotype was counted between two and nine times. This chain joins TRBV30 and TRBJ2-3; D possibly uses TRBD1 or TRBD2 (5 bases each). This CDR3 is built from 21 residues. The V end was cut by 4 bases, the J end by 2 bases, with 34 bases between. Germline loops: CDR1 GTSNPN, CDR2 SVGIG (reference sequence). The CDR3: CAWTPREYHLPWGPNTDTQYF. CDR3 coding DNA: TGTGCCTGGACCCCTAGGGAGTACCATCTTCCATGGGGACCCAACACAGATACGCAGTATTTT. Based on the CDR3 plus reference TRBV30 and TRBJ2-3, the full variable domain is SQTIHQWPATLVQPVGSPLSLECTVEGTSNPNLYWYRQAAGRGLQLLFYSVGIGQISSEVPQNLSASRPQDRQFILSSKKLLLSDSGFYLCAWTPREYHLPWGPNTDTQYFGPGTRLTVL.

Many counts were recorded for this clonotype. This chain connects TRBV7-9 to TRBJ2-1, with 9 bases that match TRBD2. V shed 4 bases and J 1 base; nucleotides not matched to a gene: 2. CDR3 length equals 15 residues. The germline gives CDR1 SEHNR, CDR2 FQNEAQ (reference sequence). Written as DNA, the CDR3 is TGTGCCAGCAGCTCAGCGGGGGGTTCCTACAATGAGCAGTTCTTC. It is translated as CASSSAGGSYNEQFF.

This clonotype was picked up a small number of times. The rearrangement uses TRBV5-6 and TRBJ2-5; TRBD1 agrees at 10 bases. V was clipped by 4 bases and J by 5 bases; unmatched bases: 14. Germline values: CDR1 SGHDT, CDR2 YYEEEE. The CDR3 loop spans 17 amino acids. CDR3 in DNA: TGTGCCAGCAGCCACGTTAACCGGGACAGGGGTTGGGAGACCCAGTACTTC. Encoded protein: CASSHVNRDRGWETQYF.

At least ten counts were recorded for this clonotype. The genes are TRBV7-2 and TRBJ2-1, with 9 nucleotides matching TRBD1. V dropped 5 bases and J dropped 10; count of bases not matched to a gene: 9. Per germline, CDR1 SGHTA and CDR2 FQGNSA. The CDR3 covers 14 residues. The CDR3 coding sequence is TGTGCCAGCAGCGCTGCCGGGACAGGGCACGAGCAGTTCTTC. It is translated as CASSAAGTGHEQFF.

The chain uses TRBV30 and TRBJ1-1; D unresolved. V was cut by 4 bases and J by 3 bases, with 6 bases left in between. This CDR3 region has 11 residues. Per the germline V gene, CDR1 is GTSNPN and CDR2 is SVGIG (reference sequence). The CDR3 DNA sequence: TGTGCCTGGAAAAGATACACTGAAGCTTTCTTT. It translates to CAWKRYTEAFF.

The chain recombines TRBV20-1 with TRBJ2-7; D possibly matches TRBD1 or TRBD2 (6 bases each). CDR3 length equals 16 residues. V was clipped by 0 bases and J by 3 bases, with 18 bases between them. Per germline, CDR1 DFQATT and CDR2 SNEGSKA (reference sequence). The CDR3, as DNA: TGCAGTGCTAGAGATATTTTGGGGGGCCCCAACTACGAGCAGTACTTC. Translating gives CSARDILGGPNYEQYF.

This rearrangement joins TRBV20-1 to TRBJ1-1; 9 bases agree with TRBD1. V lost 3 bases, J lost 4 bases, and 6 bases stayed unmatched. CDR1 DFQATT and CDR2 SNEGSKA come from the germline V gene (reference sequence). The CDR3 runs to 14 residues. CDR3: CSASVDRGATEAFF. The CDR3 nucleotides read TGCAGTGCTAGTGTTGACAGGGGGGCCACTGAAGCTTTCTTT.

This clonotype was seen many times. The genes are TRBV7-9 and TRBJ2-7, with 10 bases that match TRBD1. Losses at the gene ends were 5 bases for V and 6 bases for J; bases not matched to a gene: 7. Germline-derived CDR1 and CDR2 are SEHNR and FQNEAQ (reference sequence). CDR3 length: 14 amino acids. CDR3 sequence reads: CASSPDRGQREQYF. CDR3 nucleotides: TGTGCCAGCAGCCCAGACAGGGGGCAGCGCGAGCAGTACTTC. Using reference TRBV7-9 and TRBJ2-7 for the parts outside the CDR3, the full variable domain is DTGVSQNPRHKITKRGQNVTFRCDPISEHNRLYWYRQTLGQGPEFLTYFQNEAQLEKSRLLSDRFSAERPKGSFSTLEIQRTEQGDSAMYLCASSPDRGQREQYFGPGTRLTVT.

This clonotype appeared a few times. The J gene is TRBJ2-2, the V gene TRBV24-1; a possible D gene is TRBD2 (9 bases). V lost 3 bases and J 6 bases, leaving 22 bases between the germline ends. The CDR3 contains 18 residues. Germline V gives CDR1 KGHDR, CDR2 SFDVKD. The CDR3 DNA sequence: TGTGCCACCAGTGATCCCAGGGGGCGGGAGGGCCCGGCCGGGGAGCTGTTTTTT. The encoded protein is CATSDPRGREGPAGELFF.

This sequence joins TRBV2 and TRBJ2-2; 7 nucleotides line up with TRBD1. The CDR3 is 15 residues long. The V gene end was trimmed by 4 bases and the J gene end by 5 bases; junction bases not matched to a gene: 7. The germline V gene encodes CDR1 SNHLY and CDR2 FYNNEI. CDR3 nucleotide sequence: TGTGCCAGCAGTGTCGCAACAGGGGCGACCGGGGAGCTGTTTTTT. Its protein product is CASSVATGATGELFF.

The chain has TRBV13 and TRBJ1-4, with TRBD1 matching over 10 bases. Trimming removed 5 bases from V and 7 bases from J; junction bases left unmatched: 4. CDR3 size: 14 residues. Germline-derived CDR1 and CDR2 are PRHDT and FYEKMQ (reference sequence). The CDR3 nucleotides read TGTGCCAGCAGCCTACGACAGGGGGCTGAAAAACTGTTTTTT. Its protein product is CASSLRQGAEKLFF. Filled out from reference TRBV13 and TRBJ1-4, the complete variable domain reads AAGVIQSPRHLIKEKRETATLKCYPIPRHDTVYWYQQGPGQDPQFLISFYEKMQSDKGSIPDRFSAQQFSDYHSELNMSSLELGDSALYFCASSLRQGAEKLFFGSGTQLSVL.

The CDR3 reads CASSQVPAEQYF. The CDR3, as DNA: TGTGCCAGCAGCCAAGTACCGGCCGAGCAGTACTTC. The chain combines TRBV5-4 with TRBJ2-7; D is unclear. V was clipped by 4 bases and J by 6 bases, with 11 bases between them. The CDR3 contains 12 residues. Per germline, CDR1 SGHNT and CDR2 YYREEE (reference sequence).

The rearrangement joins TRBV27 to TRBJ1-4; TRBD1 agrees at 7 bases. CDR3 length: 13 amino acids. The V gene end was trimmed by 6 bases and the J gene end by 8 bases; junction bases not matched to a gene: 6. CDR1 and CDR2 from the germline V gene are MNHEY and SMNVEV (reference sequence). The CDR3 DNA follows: TGTGCCAGCAGGACAGGGTTCGGCGAAAAACTGTTTTTT. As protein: CASRTGFGEKLFF.

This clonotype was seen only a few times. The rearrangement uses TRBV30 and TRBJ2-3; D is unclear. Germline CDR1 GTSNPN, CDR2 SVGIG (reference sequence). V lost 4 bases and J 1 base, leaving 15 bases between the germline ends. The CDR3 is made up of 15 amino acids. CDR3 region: CAWIPTGQGTDTQYF. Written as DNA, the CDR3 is TGTGCCTGGATCCCGACGGGTCAGGGCACAGATACGCAGTATTTT.

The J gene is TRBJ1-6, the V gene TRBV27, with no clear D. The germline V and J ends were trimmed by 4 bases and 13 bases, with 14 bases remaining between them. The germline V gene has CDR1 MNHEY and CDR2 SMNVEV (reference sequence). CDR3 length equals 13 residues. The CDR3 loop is CASSWSPIGPLHF. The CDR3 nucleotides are TGTGCCAGCAGTTGGTCCCCTATAGGGCCCCTCCACTTT.

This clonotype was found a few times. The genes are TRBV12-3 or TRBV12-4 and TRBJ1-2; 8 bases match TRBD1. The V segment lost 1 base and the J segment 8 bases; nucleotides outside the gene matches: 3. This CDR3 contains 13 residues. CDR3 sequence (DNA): TGTGCCAGCAGTTTAGACAGGGGGGGGGGCTACACCTTC. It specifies CASSLDRGGGYTF.

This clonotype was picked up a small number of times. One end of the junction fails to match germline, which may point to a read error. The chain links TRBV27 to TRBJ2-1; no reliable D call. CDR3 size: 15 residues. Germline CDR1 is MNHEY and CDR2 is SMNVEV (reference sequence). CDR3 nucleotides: TGTGCCAGCAGTATATCCTCGAGCTCCTACAATGAGCAGTTCTTC. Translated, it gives CASSISSSSYNEQFF.

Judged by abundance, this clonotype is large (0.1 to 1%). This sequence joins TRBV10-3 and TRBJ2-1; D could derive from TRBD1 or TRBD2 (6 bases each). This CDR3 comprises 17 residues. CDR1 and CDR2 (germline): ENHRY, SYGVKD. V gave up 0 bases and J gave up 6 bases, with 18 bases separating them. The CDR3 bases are TGTGCCATCAGTGAGTCGATGAGGGGGGAGCGATTCAATGAGCAGTTCTTC. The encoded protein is CAISESMRGERFNEQFF.

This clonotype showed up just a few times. The CDR3 here is CSVVSGELFF. CDR3 nucleotides: TGCAGCGTTGTGAGCGGGGAGCTGTTTTTT. This chain uses TRBV29-1 with TRBJ2-2; D is unresolved. V was pared by 4 bases and J by 7 bases, with 4 bases between. The CDR3 extends over 10 amino acids. Germline V gene sequence: CDR1 SQVTM, CDR2 ANQGSEA.

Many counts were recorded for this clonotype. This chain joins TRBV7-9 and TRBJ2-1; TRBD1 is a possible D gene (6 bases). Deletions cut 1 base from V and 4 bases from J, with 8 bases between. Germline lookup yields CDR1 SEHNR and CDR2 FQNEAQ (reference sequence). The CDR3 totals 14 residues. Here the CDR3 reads CASSLGGLYNEQFF. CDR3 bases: TGTGCCAGCAGCTTAGGGGGGCTATACAATGAGCAGTTCTTC.

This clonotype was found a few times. As DNA, the CDR3 is TGTGCCAGCAGCCTACAGGGTGAGCAGTTCTTC. It is translated as CASSLQGEQFF. The chain is built from TRBV7-6 and TRBJ2-1, with a tentative D call TRBD1 (6 bases). CDR1 is SGHVS, CDR2 FNYEAQ, per germline. V was clipped by 5 bases and J by 9 bases, with 8 bases between them. The CDR3 has 11 amino acids.

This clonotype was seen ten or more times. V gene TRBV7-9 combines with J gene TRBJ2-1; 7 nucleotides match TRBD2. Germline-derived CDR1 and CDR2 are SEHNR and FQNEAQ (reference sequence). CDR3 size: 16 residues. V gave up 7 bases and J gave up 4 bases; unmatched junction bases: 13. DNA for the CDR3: TGTGCCAGCACCGGAGACGGCGGGAGCAGTTACAATGAGCAGTTCTTC. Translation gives CASTGDGGSSYNEQFF.